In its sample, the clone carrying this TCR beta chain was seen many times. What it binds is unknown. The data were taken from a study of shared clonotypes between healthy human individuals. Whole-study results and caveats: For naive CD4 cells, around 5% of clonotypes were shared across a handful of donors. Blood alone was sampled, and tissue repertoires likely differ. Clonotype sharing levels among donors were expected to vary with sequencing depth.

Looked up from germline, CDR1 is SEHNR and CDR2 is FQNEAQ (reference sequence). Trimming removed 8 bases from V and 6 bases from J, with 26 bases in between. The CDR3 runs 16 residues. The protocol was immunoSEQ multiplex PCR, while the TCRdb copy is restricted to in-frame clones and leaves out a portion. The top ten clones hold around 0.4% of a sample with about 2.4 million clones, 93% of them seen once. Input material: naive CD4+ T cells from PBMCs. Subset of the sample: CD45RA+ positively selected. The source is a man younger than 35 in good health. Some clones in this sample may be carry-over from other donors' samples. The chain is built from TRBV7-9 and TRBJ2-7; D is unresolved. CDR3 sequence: CASRIWTSRSLSEQYF. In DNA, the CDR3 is TGTGCCAGCCGAATTTGGACCTCTCGTTCACTCTCCGAGCAGTACTTC.